This T cell receptor (beta chain) comes out of a study of shared clonotypes between healthy human individuals. Overall study: Each donor contributed plates that comprised three CD4 naive, three CD4 memory, two CD8 naive and one CD8 memory. General observations from the study: Depth of sequencing was expected to influence donor clonotype sharing. Several donors had around 5% of their naive CD4 clonotypes in common.

With respect to this clone: Antigen: not known.

Across several immunoSEQ plates, the genomic DNA of each subset was split evenly. Sequencing was performed with immunoSEQ multiplex PCR; in TCRdb, only in-frame clones are kept and a portion is missing. Of about 520,000 clones in the sample, roughly 95% were seen once. The sequence derives from a woman aged 25 to 39 in good health. Material: naive CD4+ T cells sorted from blood. Subset defined: CD45RA+ positively selected.

In nucleotides, the CDR3 is TGCAGCGCCCACGCCAATTACGAGCAGTACTTC. It is translated as CSAHANYEQYF. The V and J genes are TRBV29-1 and TRBJ2-7, with D unclear. Per germline, CDR1 SQVTM and CDR2 ANQGSEA. The CDR3 totals 11 residues. V was shortened by 7 bases and J by 4 bases, with 11 bases between the two germline ends.